A selection of T cell receptor beta chains follows, all from one sample in a study of T cells in Graves' hyperthyroidism and ophthalmopathy. TCRdb analysed the multiplex PCR reads with MiXCR anew, one entry per CDR3 protein. The repertoire holds nearly 250,000 distinct CDR3 sequences, with approximately 16% as singletons. Sequencing was performed on blood. The receptors derive from a woman under 30 with Graves' ophthalmopathy. The CDR3 runs from the conserved cysteine through the conserved F or W. A D gene is named only where the DNA matches it firmly. Clone size is not always given. Where it is, it says once, few, many or a class for expanded clones.

TRBJ1-4,many,-,TRBV6-1,TGTGCCAGCAGTTCCCCCCTGGGGCTAGCAACTAATGAAAAACTGTTTTTT,CASSSPLGLATNEKLFF
TRBJ2-1,few,-,TRBV20-1,TGCAGTGCTAGAGAACTTGAGGGGAGCTCCTACAATGAGCAGTTCTTC,CSARELEGSSYNEQFF
TRBJ1-2,many,-,TRBV28,TGTGCCAGCAGTTTGAAGTTGGGGACATTTGGCGGCTACACCTTC,CASSLKLGTFGGYTF
TRBJ2-7,many,-,TRBV3-1,TGTGCCAGCAGGCTTACTGACAACTACTCCTACGAGCAGTACTTC,CASRLTDNYSYEQYF
TRBJ2-1,many,-,TRBV7-9,TGTGCCAGCAGCTTAGAGGGGGCTAGCGACAATGAGCAGTTCTTC,CASSLEGASDNEQFF
TRBJ2-7,few,-,TRBV12-3/TRBV12-4,TGTGCCAGCAGAAGGGACCTCTACGAGCAGTACTTC,CASRRDLYEQYF
TRBJ2-2,many,TRBD1,TRBV5-1,TGCGCCAGCAGCTGGACAGGGAACGCCGGGGAGCTGTTTTTT,CASSWTGNAGELFF
TRBJ2-3,many,TRBD2,TRBV11-2,TGTGCCAGCAGCGGACGAGGGAGTAGCGGGGGCTTCGGGGATACGCAGTATTTT,CASSGRGSSGGFGDTQYF
TRBJ1-1,many,-,TRBV6-1,TGTGCCAGCAGCCCGACGGCCAGAGTAGAGAAAGCTTTCTTT,CASSPTARVEKAFF
TRBJ2-3,many,-,TRBV18,TGTGCCAGCTCACTTCCTAACAGGGCCTACACAGATACGCAGTATTTT,CASSLPNRAYTDTQYF
TRBJ1-3,-,-,TRBV6-1,TGTGCCAGCAGTTATGGACGGGCCTCTGGAAACACCATATATTTT,CASSYGRASGNTIYF
TRBJ2-3,many,-,TRBV20-1,TGCAGTGCTATACGGACAGATACGCAGTATTTT,CSAIRTDTQYF
TRBJ1-1,many,-,TRBV4-2,TGTGCCAGCAGCCGGAATGAAGGCCTGAACACTGAAGCTTTCTTT,CASSRNEGLNTEAFF
TRBJ1-2,many,-,TRBV2,TGTGCCAGCAGTCCAGGGGCCCTTCTGGAGTACACCTTC,CASSPGALLEYTF
TRBJ2-7,many,-,TRBV12-5,TGTGCTAGTGGAAACAGGCGCTACGAGCAGTACTTC,CASGNRRYEQYF
TRBJ1-3,many,-,TRBV9,TGTGCCAGCAGCGTAATTCCGGGGGACGGAAACACCATATATTTT,CASSVIPGDGNTIYF
TRBJ2-1,many,TRBD2,TRBV4-1,TGCGCCAGCAGCCAAGGACTAGCGGGAGGCTACAATGAGCAGTTCTTC,CASSQGLAGGYNEQFF